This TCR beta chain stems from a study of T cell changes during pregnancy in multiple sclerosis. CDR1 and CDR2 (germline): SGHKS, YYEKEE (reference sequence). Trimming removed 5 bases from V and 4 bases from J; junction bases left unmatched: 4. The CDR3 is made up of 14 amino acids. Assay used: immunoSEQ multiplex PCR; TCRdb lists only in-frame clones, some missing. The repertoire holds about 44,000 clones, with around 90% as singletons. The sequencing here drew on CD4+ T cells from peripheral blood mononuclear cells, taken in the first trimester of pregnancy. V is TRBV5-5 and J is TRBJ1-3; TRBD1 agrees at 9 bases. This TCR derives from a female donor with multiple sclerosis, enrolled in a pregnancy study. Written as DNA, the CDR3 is TGTGCCAGCAGGGGACAGGGTACAGGAAACACCATATATTTT. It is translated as CASRGQGTGNTIYF.